This T cell receptor beta chain was recovered during a study of cytomegalovirus exposure and HLA in healthy donors. To note about this clone: The antigen is undetermined.

PCR was performed using 60 Vbeta and 13 Jbeta primers. Data came from immunoSEQ multiplex PCR; TCRdb stores just in-frame clones and leaves some out. The sample table includes some 140,000 clones. Germline V gene lookup returns CDR1 SGHDN and CDR2 FVKESK. CDR3 length equals 14 residues. Between the trimmed V and J ends, which lost 1 base and 1 base, there was a span of 5 bases. Study conclusions and caveats: A later analysis, which compared TCR beta chains of equal frequency, found the HLA-associated ones more clonally expanded. The study flagged some 170 TCR beta chains as cytomegalovirus-associated.

This sequence originates from a woman aged 55 to 70 in good health and CMV-seronegative. The chain uses TRBV14 and TRBJ1-5; D unclear. The source material was PBMCs. CDR3 in DNA: TGTGCCAGCAGCCAAGCCGGGAGCAATCAGCCCCAGCATTTT. Translated, it gives CASSQAGSNQPQHF. Using reference TRBV14 and TRBJ1-5 for the parts outside the CDR3, the full variable domain is EAGVTQFPSHSVIEKGQTVTLRCDPISGHDNLYWYRRVMGKEIKFLLHFVKESKQDESGMPNNRFLAERTGGTYSTLKVQPAELEDSGVYFCASSQAGSNQPQHFGDGTRLSIL.